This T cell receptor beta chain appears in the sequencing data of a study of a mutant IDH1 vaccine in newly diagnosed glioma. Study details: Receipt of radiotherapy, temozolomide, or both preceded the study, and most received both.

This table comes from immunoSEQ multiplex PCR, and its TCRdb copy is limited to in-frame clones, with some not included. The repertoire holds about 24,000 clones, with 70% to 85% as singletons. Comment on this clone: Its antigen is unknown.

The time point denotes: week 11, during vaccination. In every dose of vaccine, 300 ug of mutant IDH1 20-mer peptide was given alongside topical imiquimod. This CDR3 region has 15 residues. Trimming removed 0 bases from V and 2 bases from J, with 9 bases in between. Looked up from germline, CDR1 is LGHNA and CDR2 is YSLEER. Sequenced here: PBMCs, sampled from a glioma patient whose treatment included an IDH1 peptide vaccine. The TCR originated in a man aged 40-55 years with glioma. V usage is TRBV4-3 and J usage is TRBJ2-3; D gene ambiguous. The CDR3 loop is CASSQEPTDTDTQYF. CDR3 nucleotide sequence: TGCGCCAGCAGCCAAGAGCCCACAGACACAGATACGCAGTATTTT.